This T cell receptor beta chain is drawn from a study of long-term antiretroviral therapy in people with HIV. Survey-level resolution applied to immunoSEQ assay v3.0. The repertoire was sequenced with immunoSEQ multiplex PCR; TCRdb's copy has only in-frame clones and lacks some. This table holds about 30,000 clones, approximately 85% found once. General observations from the study: Records did not include ART adherence, viral resistance or therapy changes. Dominance of pre-ART expanded clones persisted, fluctuating and often declining after ART.

This clone was counted once. The antigen remains undetermined. The length of the CDR3 is 12 residues. Trimming left V 4 bases short and J 2 bases short, with 5 bases between. CDR1 is SGHDN, CDR2 FVKESK, per germline. Sequenced here: unsorted PBMCs, sampled 3 years after starting antiretroviral therapy. V is TRBV14 and J is TRBJ2-5, with a possible D match to TRBD1 (5 bases). The sequence was collected from a man between 40 and 49 years old with HIV. The CDR3 here is CASSRTQETQYF. The CDR3 bases are TGTGCCAGCAGCCGGACACAAGAGACCCAGTACTTC.